The present T cell receptor beta chain was sequenced within a study of cytomegalovirus exposure and HLA in healthy donors. Use of 60 Vbeta and 13 Jbeta primers characterized the PCR. Method: immunoSEQ multiplex PCR; TCRdb's copy keeps in-frame clones and lacks some. This sample carries under 200,000 clones, 65% to 70% of them seen once, and the ten largest clones take 3.5% to 5.5%. Study-wide findings and caveats: It was reportedly the case that the classifier diagnosed cytomegalovirus status with high specificity and sensitivity.

This clone turned up a few times. What it binds is not known. The receptor was isolated from a woman between 18 and 29 years old in good health and CMV-seropositive. The sequenced sample consisted of PBMCs.

CDR3 protein: CASSYVQTGVYGYTF. In nucleotides, the CDR3 is TGTGCCAGCAGTTACGTACAGACAGGGGTCTATGGCTACACCTTC. The chain couples TRBV6-5 to TRBJ1-2; TRBD1 matches 8 bases. Per the germline V gene, CDR1 is MNHEY and CDR2 is SVGAGI. This CDR3 has 15 amino acids. V lost 2 bases, J lost 4 bases, and 6 bases stayed unmatched.